This T cell receptor (beta chain) was sequenced during a study of blood T cell repertoires in COVID-19. Study background: Acute-phase and convalescent COVID-19 samples originated in the United States, Italy and Spain. Sample material is recorded as cDNA or gDNA derived from T cells, B-cell-depleted T cells, or PBMCs.

With V trimmed by 4 bases and J by 6 bases, 8 bases remained unmatched. Germline V gene lookup returns CDR1 SGHRS and CDR2 YFSETQ. This CDR3 is built from 16 residues. As handled by the study authors: Amplification from reference gene primers served as the basis for estimated nucleated cell counts. Measured with immunoSEQ multiplex PCR; TCRdb has only the in-frame clones, and not every one. V and J calls plus clone size are reproduced from that table; the DNA served to infer D and trimming. The sample holds under 250,000 clones, around 86% seen once. The chain combines TRBV5-1 with TRBJ2-3, with TRBD2 identical over 13 bases. This receptor was obtained from a woman aged 55-69 years who had recovered from COVID-19. The specimen sequenced was peripheral blood. CDR3 region: CASSAGLAGSLDTQYF. Written as DNA, the CDR3 is TGCGCCAGCAGCGCGGGACTAGCGGGGTCGTTGGATACGCAGTATTTT. The entire variable domain, with the rest obtained from reference TRBV5-1 and TRBJ2-3, is as follows: KAGVTQTPRYLIKTRGQQVTLSCSPISGHRSVSWYQQTPGQGLQFLFEYFSETQRNKGNFPGRFSGRQFSNSRSEMNVSTLELGDSALYLCASSAGLAGSLDTQYFGPGTRLTVL.